This T cell receptor beta chain is from a study of cytomegalovirus exposure and HLA in healthy donors. Study results and caveats: About 87% or about 30% of the time was how often most TCR beta V segments were productive, according to an earlier analysis. Most TCR sequences proved rare, with some public TCRs found in many donors. Among the CMV-associated chains, three were confirmed in vitro as specific for CMV antigens.

Use of 60 Vbeta and 13 Jbeta primers characterized the PCR. Some clones are missing from TCRdb's copy, which holds only in-frame ones; the method was immunoSEQ multiplex PCR. The data contain around 96,000 clones, around 60% of them singletons. V was trimmed by 5 bases and J by 0 bases, leaving 8 bases between them. This CDR3 spans 14 amino acids. CDR1 and CDR2 from the germline V gene are SGHAT and FQDESV (reference sequence). This clone was counted between two and nine times. Its specificity is not known. Sequenced material: PBMCs. The clonotype originates from a man aged 55 to 70 in good health and CMV-seronegative. The V and J genes are TRBV11-1 and TRBJ1-3; no clear D. CDR3 sequence reads: CASSPGVSGNTIYF. Written as DNA, the CDR3 is TGTGCCAGCAGCCCGGGAGTCTCTGGAAACACCATATATTTT.